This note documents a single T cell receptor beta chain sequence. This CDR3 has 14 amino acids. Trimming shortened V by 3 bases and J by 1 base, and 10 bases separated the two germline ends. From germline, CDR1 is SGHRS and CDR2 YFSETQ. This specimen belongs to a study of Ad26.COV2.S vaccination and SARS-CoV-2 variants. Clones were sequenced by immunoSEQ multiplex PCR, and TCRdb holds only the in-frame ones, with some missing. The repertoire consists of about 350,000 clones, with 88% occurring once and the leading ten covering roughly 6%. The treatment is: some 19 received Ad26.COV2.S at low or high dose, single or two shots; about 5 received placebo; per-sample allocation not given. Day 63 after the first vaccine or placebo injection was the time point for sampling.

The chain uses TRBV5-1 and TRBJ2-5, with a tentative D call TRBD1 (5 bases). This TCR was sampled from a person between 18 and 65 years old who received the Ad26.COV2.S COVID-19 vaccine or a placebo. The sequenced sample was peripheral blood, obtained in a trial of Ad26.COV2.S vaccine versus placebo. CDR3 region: CASSSGHSQETQYF. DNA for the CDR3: TGCGCCAGCAGCTCCGGACACTCCCAAGAGACCCAGTACTTC.